This TCR beta chain is from a study of CD8 T cells in Susac syndrome. The CDR3 runs to 14 residues. The germline CDR1 and CDR2 sequences are SQVTM and ANQGSEA. The V end was cut by 6 bases, the J end by 6 bases, with 20 bases between. RNA, at about 0.45 to 1 ug, was reverse transcribed with random hexamers. immunoSEQ multiplex PCR amplified TCR beta CDR3 across 54 Vbeta, 13 Jbeta. TCRdb processed the immunoSEQ multiplex PCR reads anew with MiXCR; each CDR3 protein has one entry. Of 250,000 to 350,000 distinct CDR3 sequences listed, approximately 81% were seen once; the top ten hold approximately 0.11%. The multiple sclerosis controls were treatment-naive patients with relapsing-remitting disease that was stable or active.

The sequence derives from a human donor with multiple sclerosis. The sample taken for sequencing was CD8+ T cells from PBMCs. The chain links TRBV29-1 to TRBJ1-1, with D unresolved. The CDR3 sequence: CSVFISPVSPEAFF. As DNA, the CDR3 is TGCAGCGTCTTTATTTCCCCGGTTTCTCCTGAAGCTTTCTTT. The full variable domain, rest sourced from reference TRBV29-1 and TRBJ1-1, is SAVISQKPSRDICQRGTSLTIQCQVDSQVTMMFWYRQQPGQSLTLIATANQGSEATYESGFVIDKFPISRPNLTFSTLTVSNMSPEDSSIYLCSVFISPVSPEAFFGQGTRLTVV.